Below, one TCR beta chain is given with its context. Its antigen is as yet unknown. This specimen belongs to a study of shared clonotypes between healthy human individuals. Study background: CD4 naive and CD4 memory each took three plates per donor, while CD8 naive took two and CD8 memory one. Study-wide points: Limited genetic and exposure-history diversity came from having few donors.

Germline V gene sequence: CDR1 SGHRS, CDR2 YFSETQ. Trimming pared 4 bases from V and 5 bases from J, leaving 15 bases between. This CDR3 has 14 amino acids. Donors were healthy HIV-negative adults without recently reported acute infections or vaccinations. An approximately 200 ng quantity of DNA, 30,000 to 35,000 T cell genomes, went into the sorted-subset replicate PCRs. Measured with immunoSEQ multiplex PCR; TCRdb has only the in-frame clones, and not every one. The data contain more than 900,000 clones, approximately 80% of them singletons. The material sequenced was memory CD4+ T cells from PBMCs. Described subset: CD45RA-negative fraction. V and J are TRBV5-1 and TRBJ2-5; D gene uncertain. This TCR derives from a man younger than 35 in good health. Some clones in this sample may be carry-over from other donors' samples. The CDR3 protein is CASSETGSRETQYF. As DNA, the CDR3 is TGCGCCAGCAGCGAGACTGGCTCCCGGGAGACCCAGTACTTC.